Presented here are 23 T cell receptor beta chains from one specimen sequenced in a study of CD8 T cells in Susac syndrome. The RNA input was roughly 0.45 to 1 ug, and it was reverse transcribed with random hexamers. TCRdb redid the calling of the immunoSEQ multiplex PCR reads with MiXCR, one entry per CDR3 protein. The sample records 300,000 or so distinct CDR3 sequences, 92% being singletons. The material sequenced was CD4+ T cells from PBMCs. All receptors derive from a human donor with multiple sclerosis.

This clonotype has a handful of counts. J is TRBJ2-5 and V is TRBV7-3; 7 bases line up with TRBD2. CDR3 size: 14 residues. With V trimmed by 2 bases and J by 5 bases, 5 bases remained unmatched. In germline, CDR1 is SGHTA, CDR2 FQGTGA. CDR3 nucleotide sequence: TGTGCCAGCAGCTTAGCGGGAGAAGGGGAGACCCAGTACTTC. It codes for CASSLAGEGETQYF.

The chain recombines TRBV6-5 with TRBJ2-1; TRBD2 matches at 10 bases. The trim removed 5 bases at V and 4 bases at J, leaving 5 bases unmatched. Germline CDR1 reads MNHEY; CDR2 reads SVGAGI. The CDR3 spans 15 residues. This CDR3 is CASSQTSGPYNEQFF. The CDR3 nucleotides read TGTGCCAGCAGTCAGACTAGCGGGCCTTACAATGAGCAGTTCTTC.

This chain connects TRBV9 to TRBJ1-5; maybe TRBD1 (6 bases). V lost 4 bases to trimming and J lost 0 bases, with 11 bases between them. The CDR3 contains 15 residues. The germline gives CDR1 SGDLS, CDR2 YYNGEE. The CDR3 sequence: CASSKGQYSNQPQHF. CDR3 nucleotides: TGTGCCAGCAGCAAAGGACAGTATAGCAATCAGCCCCAGCATTTT.

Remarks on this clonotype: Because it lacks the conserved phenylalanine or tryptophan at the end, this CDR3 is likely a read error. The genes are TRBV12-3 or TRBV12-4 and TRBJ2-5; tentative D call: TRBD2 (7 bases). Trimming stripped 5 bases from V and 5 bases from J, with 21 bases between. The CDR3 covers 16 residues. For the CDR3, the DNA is TGTGCCAGCAGTAAGAGTGCGGGGGCCCTAAAGGAGACCCAGTACTTG. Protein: CASSKSAGALKETQYL.

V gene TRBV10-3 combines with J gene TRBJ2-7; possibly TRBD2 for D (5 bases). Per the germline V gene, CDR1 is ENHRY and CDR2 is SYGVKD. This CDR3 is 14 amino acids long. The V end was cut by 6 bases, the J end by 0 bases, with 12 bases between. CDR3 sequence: CAIRQGGPSYEQYF. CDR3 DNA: TGTGCCATCAGGCAAGGCGGGCCCTCCTACGAGCAGTACTTC.

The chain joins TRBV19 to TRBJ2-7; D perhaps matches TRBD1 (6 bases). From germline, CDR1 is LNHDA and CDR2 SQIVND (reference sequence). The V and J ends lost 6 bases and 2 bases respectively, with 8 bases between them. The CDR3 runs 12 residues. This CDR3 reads CASSNRAYEQYF. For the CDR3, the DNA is TGTGCCAGTAGCAACAGGGCCTACGAGCAGTACTTC.

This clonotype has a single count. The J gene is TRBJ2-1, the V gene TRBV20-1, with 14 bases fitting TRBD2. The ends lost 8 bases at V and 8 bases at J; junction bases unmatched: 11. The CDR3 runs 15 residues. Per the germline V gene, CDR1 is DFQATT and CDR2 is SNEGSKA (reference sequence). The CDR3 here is CSPATSGRARDEQFF. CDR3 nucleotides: TGCAGTCCAGCGACTAGCGGGAGGGCTAGGGATGAGCAGTTCTTC.

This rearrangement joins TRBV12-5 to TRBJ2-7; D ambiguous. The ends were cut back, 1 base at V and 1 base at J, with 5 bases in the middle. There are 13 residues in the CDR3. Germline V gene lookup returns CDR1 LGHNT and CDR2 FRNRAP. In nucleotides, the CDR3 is TGTGCTAGTGGTTTGGACGGTTCCTACGAGCAGTACTTC. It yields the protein CASGLDGSYEQYF.

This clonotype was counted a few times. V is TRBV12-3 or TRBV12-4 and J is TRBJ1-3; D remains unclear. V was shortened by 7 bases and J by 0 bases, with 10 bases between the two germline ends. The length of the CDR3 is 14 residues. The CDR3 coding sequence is TGTGCCAGCACCCCTCGGAGCTCTGGAAACACCATATATTTT. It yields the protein CASTPRSSGNTIYF.

CDR3 sequence (DNA): TGTGCCAGCAGCAGGGAGCGGACCACAGATACGCAGTATTTT. Protein sequence: CASSRERTTDTQYF. V and J are TRBV7-9 and TRBJ2-3, with D tentatively TRBD2 (5 bases). This CDR3 has 14 amino acids. CDR1 and CDR2 from the germline V gene are SEHNR and FQNEAQ (reference sequence). The ends were cut back, 5 bases at V and 2 bases at J, with 11 bases in the middle. Drawing the rest from reference TRBV7-9 and TRBJ2-3, the complete variable domain is DTGVSQNPRHKITKRGQNVTFRCDPISEHNRLYWYRQTLGQGPEFLTYFQNEAQLEKSRLLSDRFSAERPKGSFSTLEIQRTEQGDSAMYLCASSRERTTDTQYFGPGTRLTVL.

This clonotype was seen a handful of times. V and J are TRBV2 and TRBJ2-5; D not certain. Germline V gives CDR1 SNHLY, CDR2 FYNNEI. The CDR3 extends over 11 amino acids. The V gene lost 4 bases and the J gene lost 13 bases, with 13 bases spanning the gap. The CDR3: CASSGEFSPYF. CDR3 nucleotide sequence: TGTGCCAGCAGTGGGGAATTTTCCCCGTACTTC.

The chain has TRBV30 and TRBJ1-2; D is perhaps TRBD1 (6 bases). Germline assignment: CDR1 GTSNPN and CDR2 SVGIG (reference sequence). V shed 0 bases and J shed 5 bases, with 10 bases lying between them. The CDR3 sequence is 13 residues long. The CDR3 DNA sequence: TGTGCCTGGAGTGTCTCACAGGGTTATGGCTACACCTTC. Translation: CAWSVSQGYGYTF.

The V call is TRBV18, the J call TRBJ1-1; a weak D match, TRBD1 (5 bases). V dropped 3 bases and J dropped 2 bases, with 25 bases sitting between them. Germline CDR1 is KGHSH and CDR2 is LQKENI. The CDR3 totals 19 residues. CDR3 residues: CASSPVHGLGRLFNTEAFF. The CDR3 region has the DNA TGTGCCAGCTCACCGGTGCATGGATTGGGACGGCTCTTCAACACTGAAGCTTTCTTT.

CDR3 in DNA: TGTGCCAGCAGCTTAGGCCCTGAAATTGGCTCCTACGAGCAGTACTTC. It yields the protein CASSLGPEIGSYEQYF. J is TRBJ2-7 and V is TRBV7-9, with D hard to call. This CDR3 comprises 16 residues. In germline, CDR1 is SEHNR, CDR2 FQNEAQ (reference sequence). Between the trimmed V and J ends, which lost 1 base and 0 bases, there was a span of 13 bases. Variable domain in full (rest from reference TRBV7-9 and TRBJ2-7): DTGVSQNPRHKITKRGQNVTFRCDPISEHNRLYWYRQTLGQGPEFLTYFQNEAQLEKSRLLSDRFSAERPKGSFSTLEIQRTEQGDSAMYLCASSLGPEIGSYEQYFGPGTRLTVT.

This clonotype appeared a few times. The CDR3 sequence is CASSLNEQFF. CDR3 bases: TGTGCCAGCTCACTCAATGAGCAGTTCTTC. The V and J genes are TRBV18 and TRBJ2-1; no clear D. The CDR3 has 10 amino acids. With 4 bases removed from V and 6 bases from J, the gap between germline ends came to 1 base. Germline V gives CDR1 KGHSH, CDR2 LQKENI.

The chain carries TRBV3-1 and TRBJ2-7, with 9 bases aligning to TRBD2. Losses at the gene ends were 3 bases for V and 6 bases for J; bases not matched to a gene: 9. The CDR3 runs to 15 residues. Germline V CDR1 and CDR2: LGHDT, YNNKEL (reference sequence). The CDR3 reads CASSQAGTSRTEQYF. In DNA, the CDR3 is TGTGCCAGCAGCCAGGCCGGGACTAGCCGAACCGAGCAGTACTTC.

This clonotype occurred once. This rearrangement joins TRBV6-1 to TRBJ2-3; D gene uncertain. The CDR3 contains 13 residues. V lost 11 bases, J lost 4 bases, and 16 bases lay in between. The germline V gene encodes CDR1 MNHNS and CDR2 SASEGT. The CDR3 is CAAGPPGADTQYF. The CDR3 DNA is TGTGCCGCCGGCCCACCGGGTGCAGATACGCAGTATTTT.

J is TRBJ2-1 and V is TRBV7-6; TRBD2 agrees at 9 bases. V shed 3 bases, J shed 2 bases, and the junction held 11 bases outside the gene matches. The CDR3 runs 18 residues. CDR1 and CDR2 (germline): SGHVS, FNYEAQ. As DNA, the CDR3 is TGTGCCAGCAGCTTGCTAGCGGGAAGCTCTTTTGCCTACAATGAGCAGTTCTTC. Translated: CASSLLAGSSFAYNEQFF. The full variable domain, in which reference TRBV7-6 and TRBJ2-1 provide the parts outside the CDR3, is GAGVSQSPRYKVTKRGQDVALRCDPISGHVSLYWYRQALGQGPEFLTYFNYEAQQDKSGLPNDRFSAERPEGSISTLTIQRTEQRDSAMYRCASSLLAGSSFAYNEQFFGPGTRLTVL.

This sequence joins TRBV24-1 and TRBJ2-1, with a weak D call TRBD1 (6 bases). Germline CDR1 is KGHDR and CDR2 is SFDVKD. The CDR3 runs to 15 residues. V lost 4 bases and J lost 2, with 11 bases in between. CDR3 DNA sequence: TGTGCCACCAGTGAAGGGGGACGCGCCTACAATGAGCAGTTCTTC. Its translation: CATSEGGRAYNEQFF.

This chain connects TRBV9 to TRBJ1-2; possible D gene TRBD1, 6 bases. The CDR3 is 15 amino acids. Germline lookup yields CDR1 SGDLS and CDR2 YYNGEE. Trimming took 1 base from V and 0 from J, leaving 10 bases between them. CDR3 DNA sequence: TGTGCCAGCAGCGTAACAGGGAGAGCTAACTATGGCTACACCTTC. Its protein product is CASSVTGRANYGYTF.

The CDR3 DNA reads TGTGCCAGCAGTAGGACACCTACCTACGAGCAGTACTTC. This codes for CASSRTPTYEQYF. V is TRBV12-3 or TRBV12-4 and J is TRBJ2-7, with D maybe TRBD1 (5 bases). V lost 5 bases to trimming and J lost 2 bases, with 10 bases between them. The CDR3 has 13 amino acids.

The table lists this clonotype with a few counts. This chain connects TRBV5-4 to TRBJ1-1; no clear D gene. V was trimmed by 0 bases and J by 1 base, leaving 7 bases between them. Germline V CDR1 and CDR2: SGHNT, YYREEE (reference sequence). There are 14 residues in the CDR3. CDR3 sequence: CASSLGAGNTEAFF. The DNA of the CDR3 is TGTGCCAGCAGCTTGGGAGCGGGGAACACTGAAGCTTTCTTT.

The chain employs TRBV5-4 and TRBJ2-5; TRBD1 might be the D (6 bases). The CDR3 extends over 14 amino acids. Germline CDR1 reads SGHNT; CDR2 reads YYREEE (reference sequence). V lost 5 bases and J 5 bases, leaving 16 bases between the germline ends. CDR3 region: CASRRANQGETQYF. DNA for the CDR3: TGTGCCAGCAGGAGGGCTAACCAGGGGGAGACCCAGTACTTC.